The rows below give T cell receptor beta chains drawn from one sample of a study of blood T cell repertoires in COVID-19. The table came from immunoSEQ multiplex PCR; TCRdb's copy has only in-frame clones and leaves some out. Of tens of thousands of clones listed, roughly 91% are singletons. The sequenced sample consisted of peripheral blood. Receptors originate from a man between 18 and 35 years old with COVID-19, enrolled during active disease. Each CDR3 is given with its conserved first and last residue. A D gene is named only where the DNA matches it firmly. Clone size, where shown, is once, few, many, or a class for clones that have expanded.

V gene	D gene	CDR3 length	clone size	J gene	CDR3 protein	CDR3 DNA
TRBV28	.	14	.	TRBJ1-5	CASSQSGESQPQHF	TGTGCCAGCAGCCAATCAGGGGAAAGTCAGCCCCAGCATTTT
TRBV9	.	15	.	TRBJ1-6	CASSHRSSYNSPLHF	TGTGCCAGCAGCCATCGGAGCTCCTATAATTCACCCCTCCACTTT
TRBV19	TRBD1	16	.	TRBJ1-1	CASSIAPRDRGTEAFF	TGTGCCAGTAGTATAGCCCCGAGGGACAGGGGGACTGAAGCTTTCTTT
TRBV3-1/TRBV3-2	.	12	.	TRBJ1-1	CASSLRGAEAFF	TGTGCCAGCAGCCTACGGGGGGCTGAAGCTTTCTTT
TRBV28	.	12	once	TRBJ2-1	CASSPLPDEQFF	TGTGCCAGCAGTCCGCTTCCGGATGAGCAGTTCTTC
TRBV6-2/TRBV6-3	.	14	once	TRBJ2-7	CASSYPHRRYEQYF	TGTGCCAGCAGTTACCCACACCGCAGGTACGAGCAGTACTTC
TRBV11-2	.	13	.	TRBJ1-2	CASTGGRGAGYTF	TGTGCCAGCACCGGGGGTCGGGGCGCGGGCTACACCTTC
TRBV27	.	15	.	TRBJ1-5	CASSLVPQRGQPQHF	TGTGCCAGCAGTTTAGTGCCCCAACGAGGTCAGCCCCAGCATTTT
TRBV27	.	13	.	TRBJ2-5	CAIISRGCKTQYF	TGTGCCATTATCTCGCGGGGCTGCAAGACCCAGTACTTC
TRBV7-2	TRBD2	16	.	TRBJ2-7	CASRFSGTVSSYEQYF	TGTGCCAGCAGGTTTAGCGGGACCGTTAGCTCCTACGAGCAGTACTTC
TRBV28	TRBD1	13	.	TRBJ1-2	CASLDRGDYGYTF	TGTGCCAGCCTGGACAGGGGTGACTATGGCTACACCTTC
TRBV6-5	.	14	.	TRBJ2-7	CASSFPRSSYEQYF	TGTGCCAGCAGTTTTCCCAGATCTTCCTACGAGCAGTACTTC
TRBV13	.	15	.	TRBJ1-5	CASSLGQGGNQPQHF	TGTGCCAGCAGCTTAGGGCAGGGAGGAAATCAGCCCCAGCATTTT
TRBV28	TRBD1	16	.	TRBJ2-3	CASSSVGRGPADTQYF	TGTGCCAGCAGTTCAGTTGGCAGGGGGCCTGCAGATACGCAGTATTTT
TRBV29-1	TRBD1	13	once	TRBJ2-7	CSVGGDRGYEQYF	TGCAGCGTTGGAGGGGACAGGGGCTACGAGCAGTACTTC
TRBV10-3	.	12	few	TRBJ1-5	CAISVSNQPQHF	TGTGCCATCAGTGTAAGCAATCAGCCCCAGCATTTT
TRBV7-8	TRBD1	16	.	TRBJ2-2	CASSPRDRGATGELFF	TGTGCCAGCAGCCCCCGGGACAGGGGTGCCACCGGGGAGCTGTTTTTT
TRBV24-1	.	16	.	TRBJ2-6	CATSGGPFSGANVLTF	TGTGCCACCAGTGGAGGGCCCTTCTCTGGGGCCAACGTCCTGACTTTC
TRBV3-1/TRBV3-2	TRBD1	15	.	TRBJ2-2	CASSLGQSLGGELFF	TGTGCCAGCAGCCTGGGACAGTCCCTAGGCGGGGAGCTGTTTTTT
TRBV11-3	.	12	.	TRBJ2-2	CASSSYTGELFF	TGTGCCAGCAGCTCCTACACCGGGGAGCTGTTTTTT
TRBV19	TRBD1	17	.	TRBJ1-5	CASSTRGQGYRNQPQHF	TGTGCCAGTAGTACCCGGGGACAGGGCTACCGCAATCAGCCCCAGCATTTT
TRBV30	.	12	.	TRBJ2-7	CAWSGAAPEQYF	TGTGCCTGGAGTGGAGCTGCACCCGAGCAGTACTTC
TRBV21-1	.	17	.	TRBJ2-1	CASSKGSRDRFYNEQFF	TGTGCCAGCAGCAAAGGCAGTCGGGACAGGTTCTACAATGAGCAGTTCTTC
TRBV6-6	TRBD2	15	.	TRBJ2-1	CASSYLAGGYNEQFF	TGTGCCAGCAGTTATTTGGCGGGAGGTTACAATGAGCAGTTCTTC
TRBV7-2	TRBD1	15	.	TRBJ2-7	CASSLGQGRSYEQYF	TGTGCCAGCAGCTTAGGACAGGGGCGATCCTACGAGCAGTACTTC
TRBV6-5	.	13	.	TRBJ1-2	CASSNKGTSRYTF	TGTGCCAGCAGCAACAAGGGGACATCACGATACACCTTC
TRBV11-2	.	15	.	TRBJ2-7	CASSFLQGHSYEQYF	TGTGCCAGCAGCTTTTTACAGGGTCACTCCTACGAGCAGTACTTC
TRBV19	TRBD2	16	.	TRBJ2-1	CASSPRPGTSGNEQFF	TGTGCCAGTAGTCCTCGCCCCGGGACTAGCGGCAATGAGCAGTTCTTC
TRBV11-3	.	15	.	TRBJ2-7	CASSLSRGRPYEQYF	TGTGCCAGCAGCTTATCCAGGGGCAGGCCTTACGAGCAGTACTTC
TRBV5-6	.	14	few	TRBJ1-5	CASSLGGLNQPQHF	TGTGCCAGCAGCTTGGGAGGCCTCAATCAGCCCCAGCATTTT